The 28 T cell receptor beta chains below were found in one sample sequenced in a study of blood T cell repertoires in COVID-19. Assay used: immunoSEQ multiplex PCR; TCRdb lists only in-frame clones, some missing. This table has approximately 400,000 clones, 70% to 90% appearing once. Sequenced: peripheral blood. The receptors stem from a woman between 50 and 59 years old with COVID-19, enrolled during active disease.

This chain uses TRBV5-1 with TRBJ2-1, with 9 bases aligning to TRBD2. V gave up 6 bases and J gave up 4 bases; unmatched junction bases: 8. The CDR3 totals 15 residues. The V gene's germline CDR1 is SGHRS and CDR2 YFSETQ. CDR3 bases: TGCGCCAGCACCTCCTCTAGCGGGGCATACAATGAGCAGTTCTTC. Its protein is CASTSSSGAYNEQFF. Filled out from reference TRBV5-1 and TRBJ2-1, the complete variable domain reads KAGVTQTPRYLIKTRGQQVTLSCSPISGHRSVSWYQQTPGQGLQFLFEYFSETQRNKGNFPGRFSGRQFSNSRSEMNVSTLELGDSALYLCASTSSSGAYNEQFFGPGTRLTVL.

Regarding this clone: The identical CDR3 is also encoded by other nucleotide sequences in the sample. The chain carries TRBV12-3 or TRBV12-4 and TRBJ2-2; D uncertain. The CDR3 covers 11 residues. V was cut by 4 bases and J by 8 bases, with 5 bases left in between. The CDR3 protein is CASSSSGELFF. In DNA form, the CDR3 reads TGTGCCAGCAGTTCTAGTGGGGAGCTGTTTTTT.

A single count supports this clone. The chain recombines TRBV30 with TRBJ2-3, with 8 bases lining up with TRBD1. The germline CDR1 and CDR2 sequences are GTSNPN and SVGIG (reference sequence). Trimming took 5 bases from V and 6 from J; bases not matched to a gene: 7. This CDR3 has 13 residues. The chain's CDR3 is CAWDRGESDTQYF. CDR3 nucleotides: TGTGCCTGGGACAGGGGTGAGAGTGATACGCAGTATTTT.

The genes are TRBV2 and TRBJ2-2, with D unresolved. CDR1 is SNHLY and CDR2 is FYNNEI in the germline V gene. The CDR3 loop spans 14 amino acids. The V and J ends lost 4 bases and 4 bases respectively, with 10 bases between them. In nucleotides, the CDR3 is TGTGCCAGCAGTGGTCACCTGGCCACCGGGGAGCTGTTTTTT. Its protein is CASSGHLATGELFF. The variable domain in full, with the rest retrieved from reference TRBV2 and TRBJ2-2, is EPEVTQTPSHQVTQMGQEVILRCVPISNHLYFYWYRQILGQKVEFLVSFYNNEISEKSEIFDDQFSVERPDGSNFTLKIRSTKLEDSAMYFCASSGHLATGELFFGEGSRLTVL.

This chain uses TRBV6-5 with TRBJ2-1, with 8 bases that match TRBD2. The CDR3 is 15 amino acids. Per the germline V gene, CDR1 is MNHEY and CDR2 is SVGAGI. With V trimmed by 6 bases and J by 7 bases, 11 bases remained unmatched. The CDR3 region has the DNA TGTGCCAGCAGCCCCGTTCGGGGGGGTGGGAATGAGCAGTTCTTC. Amino acids: CASSPVRGGGNEQFF.

V usage is TRBV20-1 and J usage is TRBJ2-3; possibly TRBD2 for D (6 bases). Germline-derived CDR1 and CDR2 are DFQATT and SNEGSKA (reference sequence). The V and J ends lost 3 bases and 0 bases respectively, with 16 bases between them. This CDR3 has 16 residues. The CDR3 sequence is CSASVGAGLSTDTQYF. The CDR3 region has the DNA TGCAGTGCTAGTGTCGGGGCGGGGTTAAGCACAGATACGCAGTATTTT.

V usage is TRBV5-4 and J usage is TRBJ2-4; maybe TRBD2 (6 bases). Looked up from germline, CDR1 is SGHNT and CDR2 is YYREEE (reference sequence). CDR3 length: 16 amino acids. V dropped 2 bases and J dropped 0 bases, with 12 bases sitting between them. The CDR3 coding sequence is TGTGCCAGCAGCTTCGGGGGAACTGAAGCCAAAAACATTCAGTACTTC. Translating it yields CASSFGGTEAKNIQYF. The full variable domain, in which reference TRBV5-4 and TRBJ2-4 provide the parts outside the CDR3, is ETGVTQSPTHLIKTRGQQVTLRCSSQSGHNTVSWYQQALGQGPQFIFQYYREEENGRGNFPPRFSGLQFPNYSSELNVNALELDDSALYLCASSFGGTEAKNIQYFGAGTRLSVL.

The chain recombines TRBV5-1 with TRBJ1-2, with TRBD1 matching over 9 bases. The germline CDR1 and CDR2 sequences are SGHRS and YFSETQ. The CDR3 is 15 residues long. Trimming cost V 0 bases and J 5 bases; bases outside gene matches: 5. CDR3 in DNA: TGCGCCAGCAGCTTGGGGGCCGACAGGGGGTATGGCTACACCTTC. Its protein is CASSLGADRGYGYTF.

This rearrangement joins TRBV19 to TRBJ1-1; 11 bases agree with TRBD1. The V gene's germline CDR1 is LNHDA and CDR2 SQIVND (reference sequence). The V segment lost 5 bases and the J segment 1 base; nucleotides outside the gene matches: 18. The CDR3 has 20 amino acids. The CDR3 region is CASSSPDRGRKSGQNTEAFF. In nucleotides, the CDR3 is TGTGCCAGTAGTTCCCCGGACAGGGGGCGTAAGTCGGGGCAGAACACTGAAGCTTTCTTT. Full variable domain (rest looked up from reference TRBV19 and TRBJ1-1): DGGITQSPKYLFRKEGQNVTLSCEQNLNHDAMYWYRQDPGQGLRLIYYSQIVNDFQKGDIAEGYSVSREKKESFPLTVTSAQKNPTAFYLCASSSPDRGRKSGQNTEAFFGQGTRLTVV.

This sequence joins TRBV19 and TRBJ1-1, with D possibly matching TRBD1 (5 bases). Per the germline V gene, CDR1 is LNHDA and CDR2 is SQIVND (reference sequence). This CDR3 contains 12 residues. Trimming removed 9 bases at V and 3 bases at J, with 11 bases between. As DNA, the CDR3 is TGTGCCAGCGACAGTAGGCACACTGAAGCTTTCTTT. Its translation: CASDSRHTEAFF.

This clone was seen a single time. The gene calls are TRBV11-3 and TRBJ2-1; the D gene is possibly TRBD1 (5 bases). Germline V gene data show CDR1 as SGHNT and CDR2 as YENEEA. Deletions cut 4 bases from V and 6 bases from J, with 16 bases between. This CDR3 is built from 15 residues. The DNA of the CDR3 is TGTGCCAGCAGCTCCCGTTGGCAGGGTAGCAATGAGCAGTTCTTC. Its protein product is CASSSRWQGSNEQFF.

This clone came up a few times. The chain has TRBV11-3 and TRBJ1-1, with unresolved D. V was cut by 3 bases and J by 3 bases, with 11 bases left in between. The CDR3 has 14 amino acids. The germline V gene has CDR1 SGHNT and CDR2 YENEEA. The chain's CDR3 is CASSLDGDYTEAFF. The CDR3 DNA sequence: TGTGCCAGCAGCTTGGACGGGGATTACACTGAAGCTTTCTTT.

The gene calls are TRBV3-1 (or the pseudogene TRBV3-2) and TRBJ1-6; no reliable D call. The germline CDR1 and CDR2 sequences are LGHDT and YNNKEL (reference sequence). The CDR3 runs 16 residues. Deletions cut 5 bases from V and 6 bases from J, with 17 bases between. The CDR3 DNA is TGTGCCAGCAGCGAACTTAGATCGGGTTCTAATTCACCCCTCCACTTT. It translates to CASSELRSGSNSPLHF.

This chain uses TRBV7-9 with TRBJ1-2; D might be TRBD1 (6 bases). The CDR3 extends over 12 amino acids. Per germline, CDR1 SEHNR and CDR2 FQNEAQ (reference sequence). The V end lost 5 bases, the J end lost 5 bases, and 9 bases lay between the germline ends. DNA of the CDR3: TGTGCCAGCAGCGCGCAGGGGTATGGCTACACCTTC. Amino acid sequence: CASSAQGYGYTF.

The rearrangement joins TRBV3-1 (or the pseudogene TRBV3-2) to TRBJ1-6; no clear D. V was trimmed by 0 bases and J by 9 bases, leaving 9 bases between them. The CDR3 spans 14 residues. CDR1 LGHDT and CDR2 YNNKEL come from the germline V gene (reference sequence). The CDR3 protein is CASSQDLGGSPLHF. CDR3 coding DNA: TGTGCCAGCAGCCAAGATCTTGGCGGTTCACCCCTCCACTTT.

CDR3 residues: CASSLLGGGEKLFF. CDR3 DNA: TGTGCCAGCAGCTTATTGGGGGGGGGTGAAAAACTGTTTTTT. The rearrangement uses TRBV7-2 and TRBJ1-4, with D perhaps matching TRBD1 (5 bases). This CDR3 region has 14 residues. CDR1 and CDR2 (germline): SGHTA, FQGNSA. V was cut by 2 bases and J by 7 bases, with 11 bases left in between.

The V and J genes are TRBV2 and TRBJ2-7, with no clear D. Germline V gene sequence: CDR1 SNHLY, CDR2 FYNNEI. CDR3 length equals 11 residues. V was clipped by 10 bases and J by 6 bases, with 13 bases between them. The CDR3, as DNA: TGTGCCACATCTCCTAGTGGCGAGCAGTACTTC. This translates into CATSPSGEQYF. Full variable domain (missing parts from reference TRBV2 and TRBJ2-7): EPEVTQTPSHQVTQMGQEVILRCVPISNHLYFYWYRQILGQKVEFLVSFYNNEISEKSEIFDDQFSVERPDGSNFTLKIRSTKLEDSAMYFCATSPSGEQYFGPGTRLTVT.

This rearrangement joins TRBV5-1 to TRBJ2-1; tentative D call: TRBD2 (5 bases). Germline V gives CDR1 SGHRS, CDR2 YFSETQ. V was trimmed by 6 bases and J by 9 bases, leaving 19 bases between them. The CDR3 is 14 residues long. DNA of the CDR3: TGCGCCAGCAACCCTACTGCCGCAGAGGGTGAGCAGTTCTTC. It is translated as CASNPTAAEGEQFF.

As regards this clone: The same CDR3 can be traced to other DNA sequences in this sample. This chain links TRBV6-5 with TRBJ1-5; the D gene is possibly TRBD1 (5 bases). The CDR3 length is 15 residues. The V end lost 4 bases, the J end lost 3 bases, and 13 bases lay between the germline ends. Germline CDR1 MNHEY, CDR2 SVGAGI. The CDR3 sequence is CASSSGTGNNQPQHF. DNA of the CDR3: TGTGCCAGCAGTTCCGGTACAGGAAACAATCAGCCCCAGCATTTT.

The chain is built from TRBV18 and TRBJ1-3; D remains ambiguous. The germline V and J ends were trimmed by 5 bases and 2 bases, with 10 bases remaining between them. There are 14 residues in the CDR3. The germline gives CDR1 KGHSH, CDR2 LQKENI. CDR3 residues: CASSAGGTGNTIYF. The CDR3 DNA reads TGTGCCAGCTCAGCCGGAGGGACTGGAAACACCATATATTTT. Looking up the rest from reference TRBV18 and TRBJ1-3 gives the full variable domain: NAGVMQNPRHLVRRRGQEARLRCSPMKGHSHVYWYRQLPEEGLKFMVYLQKENIIDESGMPKERFSAEFPKEGPSILRIQQVVRGDSAAYFCASSAGGTGNTIYFGEGSWLTVV.

The chain has TRBV11-3 and TRBJ2-2; tentatively, D is TRBD2 (6 bases). V was clipped by 5 bases and J by 3 bases, with 19 bases between them. CDR3 length: 17 residues. CDR1 and CDR2 (germline): SGHNT, YENEEA. CDR3 sequence reads: CASSPRGWEVDTGELFF. CDR3 coding DNA: TGTGCCAGCAGCCCCCGGGGCTGGGAGGTGGACACCGGGGAGCTGTTTTTT.

The chain joins TRBV28 to TRBJ1-4; 9 bases are shared with TRBD1. The length of the CDR3 is 14 residues. Germline V gene lookup returns CDR1 MDHEN and CDR2 SYDVKM. V was clipped by 5 bases and J by 3 bases; unmatched bases: 1. In nucleotides, the CDR3 is TGTGCCAGCAGTGGGACAGGGCCTAATGAAAAACTGTTTTTT. This encodes CASSGTGPNEKLFF. Full variable domain (missing parts from reference TRBV28 and TRBJ1-4): DVKVTQSSRYLVKRTGEKVFLECVQDMDHENMFWYRQDPGLGLRLIYFSYDVKMKEKGDIPEGYSVSREKKERFSLILESASTNQTSMYLCASSGTGPNEKLFFGSGTQLSVL.

This clone was detected a few times. V and J are TRBV7-9 and TRBJ1-2; D is uncertain. Germline V gives CDR1 SEHNR, CDR2 FQNEAQ (reference sequence). V was shortened by 5 bases and J by 2 bases, with 12 bases between the two germline ends. The CDR3 is 14 residues long. CDR3 amino acids: CASSHGRLNYGYTF. The CDR3 nucleotides read TGTGCCAGCAGCCATGGCAGACTCAACTATGGCTACACCTTC.

The V gene is TRBV6-5, the J gene TRBJ2-5; possible D gene TRBD1, 5 bases. Trimming removed 8 bases at V and 4 bases at J, with 14 bases between. This CDR3 is built from 13 residues. Germline CDR1 MNHEY, CDR2 SVGAGI. CDR3 in DNA: TGTGCCAGCGGACACCCGTTAGGAGAGACCCAGTACTTC. This translates into CASGHPLGETQYF.

The rearrangement joins TRBV3-1 (or the pseudogene TRBV3-2) to TRBJ2-5, with 8 bases matching TRBD2. This CDR3 has 16 residues. Unmatched junction bases numbered 6, after V lost 0 bases and J lost 3 bases. The germline V gene has CDR1 LGHDT and CDR2 YNNKEL (reference sequence). CDR3 loop: CASSQDWRGAKETQYF. The CDR3 coding sequence is TGTGCCAGCAGCCAAGATTGGCGGGGGGCAAAAGAGACCCAGTACTTC.

The chain recombines TRBV7-8 with TRBJ1-1; D is uncertain. The V end was cut by 4 bases, the J end by 0 bases, with 6 bases between. CDR3 size: 13 residues. Germline V lookup: CDR1 SGHVS, CDR2 FQNEAQ. CDR3 amino acids: CASSSSMNTEAFF. The CDR3, as DNA: TGTGCCAGCAGCTCTAGCATGAACACTGAAGCTTTCTTT.

V is TRBV18 and J is TRBJ2-5; 9 bases are shared with TRBD1. J lost 2 bases, V lost 8 bases, and 6 bases had no gene match. Germline values: CDR1 KGHSH, CDR2 LQKENI. CDR3 size: 14 residues. The CDR3 spells CASQADRGQETQYF. DNA for the CDR3: TGTGCCAGCCAAGCAGACAGGGGGCAAGAGACCCAGTACTTC. Combining the CDR3 with reference TRBV18 and TRBJ2-5 gives the whole variable domain NAGVMQNPRHLVRRRGQEARLRCSPMKGHSHVYWYRQLPEEGLKFMVYLQKENIIDESGMPKERFSAEFPKEGPSILRIQQVVRGDSAAYFCASQADRGQETQYFGPGTRLLVL.

V usage is TRBV7-5 and J usage is TRBJ1-1; the D call TRBD1 from the table was never checked on the DNA. TRBV7-5 counts as a pseudogene. CDR3 length: 12 amino acids. The CDR3 region is CASSYNRAEAFF. The DNA for the CDR3 is TGTGCCAGCAGCTACAACAGGGCTGAAGCTTTCTTT.